In its sample, the clone carrying this T cell receptor beta chain was seen a few times. Its antigen remains unidentified. Amplified TCR beta CDR3 regions came from RNA transcripts. The HTBI primer set was used in a first-round RT-PCR of the TCR CDR3. From the multiplex PCR reads, TCRdb called clonotypes with MiXCR, one entry per CDR3 protein. The table records some 490,000 distinct CDR3 sequences, about 20% of them present only once. Fresh peripheral blood, 10 ml, was the source of the PBMCs. The CDR3 is 13 amino acids. In germline, CDR1 is SGHRS, CDR2 YFSETQ. The V end was cut by 4 bases, the J end by 0 bases, with 8 bases between. This sample stems from a study of T cells in Graves' hyperthyroidism and ophthalmopathy. Overall study: It was at initial diagnosis, before any treatment, that peripheral blood was collected.

Study-level points and caveats: Blood also showed most of the thyroid clonotypes that were expanded above 0.001. Separation of ophthalmopathy from stable hyperthyroidism was achieved by a 13 V-J model.

The chain uses TRBV5-1 and TRBJ2-7; D not certain. Sequenced sample: blood. The sequence was obtained from an older woman with Graves' ophthalmopathy. The CDR3 reads CASSPGFSYEQYF. Here the CDR3 DNA reads TGCGCCAGCAGCCCCGGGTTCTCCTACGAGCAGTACTTC.